Below are 17 T cell receptor beta chains sequenced from a single sample in a study of T cell responses to AZD1222 COVID-19 vaccine. Clones were sequenced by immunoSEQ multiplex PCR, and TCRdb holds only the in-frame ones, with some missing. The profile shows 150,000 or so clones, approximately 95% of them singletons. This specimen was peripheral blood, taken on day 0 of MenACWY control vaccination. The receptor source for this set is an adult in good health.

V usage is TRBV10-3 and J usage is TRBJ1-2; tentatively, D is TRBD1 (6 bases). Trimming pared 0 bases from V and 3 bases from J, leaving 11 bases between. The germline gives CDR1 ENHRY, CDR2 SYGVKD. This CDR3 region has 15 residues. DNA of the CDR3: TGTGCCATCAGTGAGTCAGTAAGACAGGACTATGGCTACACCTTC. It is translated as CAISESVRQDYGYTF.

This clone was detected only a few times. The J gene is TRBJ2-3, the V gene TRBV18; D is unclear. Germline lookup yields CDR1 KGHSH and CDR2 LQKENI. The germline V and J ends were trimmed by 4 bases and 3 bases, with 14 bases remaining between them. There are 15 residues in the CDR3. In nucleotides, the CDR3 is TGTGCCAGCTCACTCCGCGTTGGGAAGACAGATACGCAGTATTTT. It is translated as CASSLRVGKTDTQYF. Based on the CDR3 plus reference TRBV18 and TRBJ2-3, the full variable domain is NAGVMQNPRHLVRRRGQEARLRCSPMKGHSHVYWYRQLPEEGLKFMVYLQKENIIDESGMPKERFSAEFPKEGPSILRIQQVVRGDSAAYFCASSLRVGKTDTQYFGPGTRLTVL.

The chain recombines TRBV4-3 with TRBJ2-7; TRBD1 or TRBD2 may be the D gene (6 bases each). Trimming left V 0 bases short and J 9 bases short, with 15 bases between. Germline CDR1 and CDR2: LGHNA and YSLEER. This CDR3 has 14 amino acids. The CDR3 sequence: CASSQDGGEGGQYF. In nucleotides, the CDR3 is TGCGCCAGCAGCCAAGATGGCGGGGAAGGGGGGCAGTACTTC.

This rearrangement joins TRBV7-8 to TRBJ2-4; possible D gene TRBD1, 5 bases. The ends were cut back, 4 bases at V and 2 bases at J, with 15 bases in the middle. Germline values: CDR1 SGHVS, CDR2 FQNEAQ. The CDR3 spans 16 residues. This chain's CDR3 is CASSSGPGMTKNIQYF. The CDR3 DNA follows: TGTGCCAGCAGCTCTGGCCCAGGGATGACCAAAAACATTCAGTACTTC.

This clone was recorded only once. The chain uses TRBV2 and TRBJ1-4; D might be TRBD1 (6 bases). V lost 6 bases and J lost 7, with 15 bases in between. There are 14 residues in the CDR3. Germline lookup yields CDR1 SNHLY and CDR2 FYNNEI. The CDR3 DNA sequence: TGTGCCAGCAGGGCGACAGGTATAATTGAAAAACTGTTTTTT. Translating gives CASRATGIIEKLFF. Supplemented by reference TRBV2 and TRBJ1-4, the full variable domain reads EPEVTQTPSHQVTQMGQEVILRCVPISNHLYFYWYRQILGQKVEFLVSFYNNEISEKSEIFDDQFSVERPDGSNFTLKIRSTKLEDSAMYFCASRATGIIEKLFFGSGTQLSVL.

A single count supports this clone. The genes are TRBV11-3 and TRBJ2-7; D is undetermined. The CDR3 has 13 residues. The V gene lost 5 bases and the J gene lost 0 bases, with 8 bases spanning the gap. Germline CDR1 is SGHNT and CDR2 is YENEEA. The CDR3 loop is CASSPGPSYEQYF. The CDR3 DNA follows: TGTGCCAGCAGCCCTGGGCCCTCCTACGAGCAGTACTTC.

The genes are TRBV20-1 and TRBJ1-2; D call uncertain. This CDR3 region has 10 residues. The V gene lost 6 bases and the J gene lost 4 bases, with 6 bases spanning the gap. Germline V gives CDR1 DFQATT, CDR2 SNEGSKA (reference sequence). Here the CDR3 reads CSASAYGYTF. The CDR3 DNA follows: TGCAGTGCATCCGCCTATGGCTACACCTTC.

V and J are TRBV9 and TRBJ1-6; 9 positions match TRBD1. Germline CDR1 and CDR2: SGDLS and YYNGEE. The CDR3 is 16 amino acids. The J segment lost 9 bases and the V segment lost 4 bases, leaving 11 bases of the junction unmatched. CDR3 DNA sequence: TGTGCCAGCAGCTCCCCGCGGGACAGGGATATTTCACCCCTCCACTTT. Its translation is CASSSPRDRDISPLHF.

The chain has TRBV5-1 and TRBJ2-3, with TRBD2 matching 7 bases. V was clipped by 0 bases and J by 2 bases; unmatched bases: 6. This CDR3 is built from 16 residues. Germline CDR1 and CDR2: SGHRS and YFSETQ. In nucleotides, the CDR3 is TGCGCCAGCAGCTTGGTATCGGGAGGTAACACAGATACGCAGTATTTT. Translated, it gives CASSLVSGGNTDTQYF.

The chain links TRBV3-1 (or the pseudogene TRBV3-2) to TRBJ1-1; 8 nucleotides line up with TRBD1. Germline values: CDR1 LGHDT, CDR2 YNNKEL (reference sequence). The CDR3 runs 16 residues. The V segment lost 1 base and the J segment 7 bases; nucleotides outside the gene matches: 11. This CDR3 is CASSQVVSRGQNEAFF. Here the CDR3 DNA reads TGTGCCAGCAGCCAAGTGGTCAGCAGGGGGCAGAATGAAGCTTTCTTT.

Regarding this clone: The sample has other DNA sequences that encode this CDR3 too. CDR3 in DNA: TGTGCCACCAGCAGAGATAGGGAGACCCAGTACTTC. It specifies CATSRDRETQYF. The chain is built from TRBV15 and TRBJ2-5; unclear D gene. The V gene lost 0 bases and the J gene lost 5 bases, with 4 bases spanning the gap. CDR1 and CDR2 (germline): LNHNV, YYDKDF (reference sequence). The CDR3 is 12 residues long.

V gene TRBV20-1 combines with J gene TRBJ1-2; TRBD1 matches 7 bases. Germline V CDR1 and CDR2: DFQATT, SNEGSKA (reference sequence). CDR3 length: 13 residues. Trimming cost V 3 bases and J 5 bases; bases outside gene matches: 6. The CDR3 region has the DNA TGCAGTGCTAGTTCGGGACAGAGTTATGGCTACACCTTC. Protein sequence: CSASSGQSYGYTF.

The V call is TRBV5-1, the J call TRBJ1-4; tentative D call: TRBD1 (6 bases). V was trimmed by 2 bases and J by 3 bases, leaving 11 bases between them. Germline CDR1 reads SGHRS; CDR2 reads YFSETQ. This CDR3 region has 15 residues. The CDR3 here is CASSLAGAANEKLFF. CDR3 DNA sequence: TGCGCCAGCAGCTTAGCAGGGGCGGCTAATGAAAAACTGTTTTTT.

The chain carries TRBV27 and TRBJ2-7; 9 bases match TRBD1. The ends lost 4 bases at V and 5 bases at J; junction bases unmatched: 6. Germline V CDR1 and CDR2: MNHEY, SMNVEV (reference sequence). The CDR3 spans 14 residues. This CDR3 reads CASSYRGHRDEQYF. DNA for the CDR3: TGTGCCAGCAGTTACAGGGGGCATCGGGACGAGCAGTACTTC.

In this sample, this clone turned up once. In nucleotides, the CDR3 is TGTGCCAGCAGCCAAACTAGCGGGGGGCTCACAGATACGCAGTATTTT. This gives the protein CASSQTSGGLTDTQYF. The genes are TRBV5-6 and TRBJ2-3, with 12 bases matching TRBD2. Germline V gene lookup returns CDR1 SGHDT and CDR2 YYEEEE. V lost 4 bases to trimming and J lost 2 bases; unmatched junction nucleotides: 5. CDR3 size: 16 residues.

V is TRBV4-3 and J is TRBJ1-6, with TRBD1 matching over 7 bases. Germline CDR1 and CDR2: LGHNA and YSLEER. The ends lost 6 bases at V and 7 bases at J; junction bases unmatched: 9. This CDR3 is 15 amino acids long. The CDR3 DNA reads as TGCGCCAGCAGAGCACCAGGGGGGCAGAATTCACCCCTCCACTTT. As protein: CASRAPGGQNSPLHF.

The chain combines TRBV5-6 with TRBJ2-3; possibly TRBD1 or TRBD2 for D (5 bases each). Trimming removed 3 bases from V and 3 bases from J, with 5 bases in between. In germline, CDR1 is SGHDT, CDR2 YYEEEE. The CDR3 has 12 amino acids. For the CDR3, the DNA is TGTGCCAGCAGCTGGGGGACAGATACGCAGTATTTT. This gives the protein CASSWGTDTQYF. The whole variable domain, filled in from reference TRBV5-6 and TRBJ2-3, reads DAGVTQSPTHLIKTRGQQVTLRCSPKSGHDTVSWYQQALGQGPQFIFQYYEEEERQRGNFPDRFSGHQFPNYSSELNVNALLLGDSALYLCASSWGTDTQYFGPGTRLTVL.